Below, one T cell receptor beta chain is given with its context. What it recognizes is unknown. The V end was cut by 6 bases, the J end by 11 bases, with 14 bases between. Germline values: CDR1 MDHEN, CDR2 SYDVKM. CDR3 size: 12 residues. This record comes from a study of radiation and T cells in renal cell carcinoma. Looking at the study overall: Nephrectomy followed 15 Gy stereotactic body radiation by 4 weeks.

This table comes from immunoSEQ multiplex PCR, and its TCRdb copy is limited to in-frame clones, with some not included. This repertoire shows 70,000 to 80,000 clones, 65% to 90% found once; its top ten account for 22%. Study-level findings and limits: Top tumor clonotypes rose in blood 2 weeks post-radiation, then contracted. Without pretreatment biopsies, baseline tumor clonotype presence was undetermined.

Noted time point: blood 2 weeks post-SBRT. Indicated treatment: 15 Gy SBRT to primary tumor, nephrectomy 4 weeks later. Radiation-treated patients gave blood at baseline, week 2 and week 4. The gene calls are TRBV28 and TRBJ1-5; D is unresolved. This clonotype was obtained from a woman in her forties or fifties with renal cell carcinoma. Sequencing used blood, obtained from a patient whose treatment included radiotherapy and nephrectomy. The CDR3 loop is CASSLRVGSQHF. The CDR3, as DNA: TGTGCCAGCAGCTTAAGGGTCGGGTCCCAGCATTTT.